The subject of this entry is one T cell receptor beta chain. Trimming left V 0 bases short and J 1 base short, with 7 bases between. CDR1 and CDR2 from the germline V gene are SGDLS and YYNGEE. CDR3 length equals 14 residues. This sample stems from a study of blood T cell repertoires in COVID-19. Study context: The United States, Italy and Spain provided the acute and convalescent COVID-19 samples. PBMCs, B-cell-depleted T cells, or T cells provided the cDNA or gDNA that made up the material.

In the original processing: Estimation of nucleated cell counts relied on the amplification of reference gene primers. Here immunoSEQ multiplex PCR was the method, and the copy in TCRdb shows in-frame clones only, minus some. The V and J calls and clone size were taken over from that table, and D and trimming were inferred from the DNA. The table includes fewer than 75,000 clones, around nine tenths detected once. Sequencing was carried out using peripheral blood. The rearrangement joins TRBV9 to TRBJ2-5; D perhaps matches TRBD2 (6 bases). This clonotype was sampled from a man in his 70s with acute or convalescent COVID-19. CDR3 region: CASSVGGTQETQYF. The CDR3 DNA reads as TGTGCCAGCAGCGTAGGCGGGACCCAAGAGACCCAGTACTTC.